This T cell receptor (beta chain) was sequenced during a study of naive CD8 T cells in extremely preterm neonates. Findings of the study overall: iChao1 richness was lowest in preterm neonates, significantly versus all ages. Relative to older groups, preterm infants had shorter, less trimmed CDR3s with fewer N additions. Preterm neonates shared more CDR3 nucleotide sequences (approximately 2.5%) than older groups.

Profiling relied on immunoSEQ multiplex PCR, and the TCRdb table lists in-frame clones only, not all of them. The sample yields several thousand clones, approximately 98% seen once. Without labor or membrane rupture, elective cesareans at roughly 37-41 weeks supplied term cord blood. Note on this clone: What it recognizes is unknown.

V lost 6 bases and J lost 9; bases outside the gene matches: 4. Germline assignment: CDR1 SGHTA and CDR2 FQGNSA. The CDR3 is 12 amino acids. The V call is TRBV7-2, the J call TRBJ2-1; 8 bases match TRBD2. The sequence derives from a newborn in good health. The specimen was naive CD8+ T cells from cord blood. The CDR3 nucleotides are TGTGCCAGCAGATCCGCGGGGGGTGAGCAGTTCTTC. Its translation: CASRSAGGEQFF.